These 22 T cell receptor beta chains share one sample of origin, sequenced in a study of human T cells and chemical hapten exposure. Time point meaning: patch test 3, about 24 weeks after DPC sensitization. Treatment in this sample: therapeutic diphenylcyclopropenone sensitization with weekly scalp DPC. TCRdb recomputed calls from the RACE reads with MiXCR, one row per CDR3 protein. The profile shows some 71,000 distinct CDR3 sequences, 11% of them singletons. The sample in question was whole blood, obtained in connection with sensitization to the hapten diphenylcyclopropenone (DPC). The receptors originated from a woman aged 50 to 65 with alopecia areata. Some clones in this sample may be carry-over from other donors' samples.

V and J are TRBV27 and TRBJ2-3; 7 bases match TRBD1. The CDR3 covers 15 residues. J lost 3 bases, V lost 1 base, and 4 bases had no gene match. Germline V gene data show CDR1 as MNHEY and CDR2 as SMNVEV (reference sequence). The CDR3 sequence: CASSLYRGQTDTQYF. The CDR3, as DNA: TGTGCCAGCAGTTTATACAGGGGACAAACAGATACGCAGTATTTT.

This clonotype was seen ten or more times. The chain couples TRBV6-5 to TRBJ1-4; no definite D call. V was pared by 6 bases and J by 0 bases, with 14 bases between. Per germline, CDR1 MNHEY and CDR2 SVGAGI. The CDR3 sequence is 16 residues long. The CDR3 reads CASSKHATSTNEKLFF. The CDR3 nucleotides are TGTGCCAGCAGCAAACACGCGACTTCAACTAATGAAAAACTGTTTTTT.

The chain links TRBV5-1 to TRBJ2-1; no clear D. CDR3 length: 15 residues. The V gene lost 5 bases and the J gene lost 0 bases, with 12 bases spanning the gap. Germline CDR1 is SGHRS and CDR2 is YFSETQ. Here the CDR3 DNA reads TGCGCCAGCAGGGGCGACACGGGCTCCTACAATGAGCAGTTCTTC. This sequence encodes CASRGDTGSYNEQFF.

This chain joins TRBV18 and TRBJ1-3, with TRBD1 matching 7 bases. CDR1 is KGHSH, CDR2 LQKENI, per germline. The CDR3 runs 15 residues. The ends lost 5 bases at V and 2 bases at J; junction bases unmatched: 6. The CDR3 nucleotides are TGTGCCAGCTCATCGGGGACAGCTACTGGAAACACCATATATTTT. It translates to CASSSGTATGNTIYF.

This clonotype was counted a few times. The V call is TRBV18, the J call TRBJ1-1, with a possible D match to TRBD1 (5 bases). V lost 1 base and J lost 1, with 10 bases in between. The CDR3 has 15 amino acids. CDR1 is KGHSH, CDR2 LQKENI, per germline. CDR3 sequence reads: CASSPQGLGNTEAFF. The CDR3 nucleotides are TGTGCCAGCTCACCACAGGGGCTGGGGAACACTGAAGCTTTCTTT.

This clonotype has a handful of counts. The CDR3 is CASSETGDTEAFF. CDR3 bases: TGTGCCAGCAGTGAAACAGGGGACACTGAAGCTTTCTTT. The chain has TRBV6-1 and TRBJ1-1; 7 nucleotides match TRBD1. The germline V gene has CDR1 MNHNS and CDR2 SASEGT. The CDR3 consists of 13 residues. The J segment lost 3 bases and the V segment lost 2 bases, leaving 0 bases of the junction unmatched.

The CDR3 DNA is TGCAGCGTTGCCGGGACAGGGTTGTACGAGCAGTACTTC. Residues: CSVAGTGLYEQYF. The rearrangement links TRBV29-1 to TRBJ2-7; TRBD1 matches at 9 bases. Trimming cost V 4 bases and J 4 bases; bases outside gene matches: 5. Germline values: CDR1 SQVTM, CDR2 ANQGSEA. The CDR3 is 13 residues long.

The chain has TRBV23-1 and TRBJ1-5; TRBD1 might be the D (5 bases). TRBV23-1 carries the ORF label, with uncertain function. Trimming removed 4 bases at V and 0 bases at J, with 28 bases between. The CDR3 runs 21 residues. The CDR3 loop reads CASSRLRDPQGVRYSNQPQHF. CDR3 coding DNA: TGCGCCAGCAGTCGGCTCCGGGACCCTCAAGGGGTCCGTTATAGCAATCAGCCCCAGCATTTT.

This chain links TRBV20-1 with TRBJ1-1; D not certain. V lost 3 bases to trimming and J lost 1 base, with 6 bases between them. The CDR3 has 12 amino acids. Per the germline V gene, CDR1 is DFQATT and CDR2 is SNEGSKA (reference sequence). The CDR3 sequence is CSASRPNTEAFF. CDR3 bases: TGCAGTGCTAGTAGACCGAACACTGAAGCTTTCTTT.

This clonotype has only a few counts. V is TRBV18 and J is TRBJ2-1; D might be TRBD1 (6 bases). The CDR3 sequence is 18 residues long. Trimming shortened V by 4 bases and J by 8 bases, and 27 bases separated the two germline ends. The germline V gene encodes CDR1 KGHSH and CDR2 LQKENI. CDR3 sequence reads: CASSQSGLGRGVQDEQFF. The CDR3 DNA is TGTGCCAGCTCACAATCGGGGCTGGGCAGGGGAGTGCAGGATGAGCAGTTCTTC.

The chain combines TRBV7-6 with TRBJ1-1; D is unresolved. Germline V CDR1 and CDR2: SGHVS, FNYEAQ. This CDR3 comprises 14 residues. The germline V and J ends were trimmed by 4 bases and 3 bases, with 12 bases remaining between them. The CDR3 nucleotides read TGTGCCAGCAGCTATTCCAACCTGGACACTGAAGCTTTCTTT. It yields the protein CASSYSNLDTEAFF.

In this sample, this clonotype turned up a few times. V usage is TRBV7-6 and J usage is TRBJ2-3; D is ambiguous. The CDR3 is 14 residues long. V was trimmed by 5 bases and J by 6 bases, leaving 15 bases between them. CDR1 SGHVS and CDR2 FNYEAQ come from the germline V gene. Written as DNA, the CDR3 is TGTGCCAGCAGCCCCGTCGTTCAAGGGGATACGCAGTATTTT. Encoded protein: CASSPVVQGDTQYF.

This clonotype was picked up a small number of times. This sequence joins TRBV5-1 and TRBJ1-1; 7 bases agree with TRBD1. The CDR3 is 14 amino acids. CDR1 and CDR2 (germline): SGHRS, YFSETQ. The V and J ends lost 3 bases and 6 bases, in that order; junction bases with no gene match: 8. The CDR3 bases are TGCGCCAGCAGCTCCGACAGGGAGAGAGCTGAAGCTTTCTTT. Protein: CASSSDRERAEAFF.

The chain uses TRBV28 and TRBJ1-5, with D uncertain. Germline V CDR1 and CDR2: MDHEN, SYDVKM. The CDR3 runs to 12 residues. The V end lost 3 bases, the J end lost 5 bases, and 5 bases lay between the germline ends. Written as DNA, the CDR3 is TGTGCCAGCAGTTTGTTCCATCAGCCCCAGCATTTT. It yields the protein CASSLFHQPQHF.

With regard to this clonotype: A read error may produce the germline difference seen at one junction end. J is TRBJ2-5 and V is TRBV7-9, with a possible D match to TRBD2 (6 bases). Germline CDR1 reads SEHNR; CDR2 reads FQNEAQ (reference sequence). The CDR3 is made up of 18 amino acids. CDR3 sequence: CVSSLTINIGLTQETQYF. DNA for the CDR3: TGTGTCAGCAGCTTAACGATAAATATTGGACTAACACAAGAGACCCAGTACTTC.

This clonotype was detected many times. The CDR3 region has the DNA TGTGCCAGCAGTGAGGTAGGGGTCAGGCAGCCCCAGCATTTT. It specifies CASSEVGVRQPQHF. The chain combines TRBV2 with TRBJ1-5; perhaps TRBD1 as D (5 bases). With 3 bases removed from V and 7 bases from J, the gap between germline ends came to 13 bases. The CDR3 is 14 amino acids. CDR1 and CDR2 from the germline V gene are SNHLY and FYNNEI.

This clonotype has just a few counts. The V call is TRBV14, the J call TRBJ2-7; D remains ambiguous. CDR1 is SGHDN, CDR2 FVKESK, per germline. The CDR3 is 12 amino acids. Trimming left V 8 bases short and J 3 bases short, with 11 bases between. The CDR3 nucleotides are TGTGCCAGCTTTTCCTGGGGCTACGAGCAGTACTTC. Encoded protein: CASFSWGYEQYF.

This clonotype was seen more than once but under ten times. V gene TRBV5-1 combines with J gene TRBJ2-7, with D unclear. The V end lost 3 bases, the J end lost 0 bases, and 10 bases lay between the germline ends. Germline CDR1 is SGHRS and CDR2 is YFSETQ. The CDR3 covers 14 residues. For the CDR3, the DNA is TGCGCCAGCAGCTCGTTGGACGGCTCCTACGAGCAGTACTTC. Translation gives CASSSLDGSYEQYF.

The chain recombines TRBV18 with TRBJ2-5; TRBD2 is a possible D gene (6 bases). Trimming removed 8 bases from V and 5 bases from J, with 15 bases in between. This CDR3 is built from 13 residues. The germline V gene has CDR1 KGHSH and CDR2 LQKENI. The CDR3 sequence: CASHGLSWETQYF. The CDR3 DNA reads as TGTGCCAGCCATGGACTATCCTGGGAGACCCAGTACTTC. Based on the CDR3 plus reference TRBV18 and TRBJ2-5, the full variable domain is NAGVMQNPRHLVRRRGQEARLRCSPMKGHSHVYWYRQLPEEGLKFMVYLQKENIIDESGMPKERFSAEFPKEGPSILRIQQVVRGDSAAYFCASHGLSWETQYFGPGTRLLVL.

This chain joins TRBV29-1 and TRBJ2-3, with 10 nucleotides matching TRBD1. The CDR3 sequence is 16 residues long. V lost 0 bases, J lost 1 base, and 4 bases stayed unmatched. The germline CDR1 and CDR2 sequences are SQVTM and ANQGSEA. This CDR3 reads CSVEDAGTGGTDTQYF. The CDR3 DNA sequence: TGCAGCGTTGAAGACGCCGGGACAGGGGGCACAGATACGCAGTATTTT.

This sequence joins TRBV7-8 and TRBJ2-7; possible D gene TRBD2, 6 bases. Germline lookup yields CDR1 SGHVS and CDR2 FQNEAQ. V was cut by 5 bases and J by 4 bases, with 21 bases left in between. CDR3 length: 16 residues. The CDR3 sequence is CASSPQRTAREYEQYF. In DNA form, the CDR3 reads TGTGCCAGCAGCCCCCAGAGAACCGCCCGGGAGTACGAGCAGTACTTC.

CDR3 region: CASSLQGPLSGANVLTF. The CDR3 region has the DNA TGTGCCAGCAGCTTACAGGGACCCCTCTCTGGGGCCAACGTCCTGACTTTC. The rearrangement joins TRBV7-2 to TRBJ2-6; D possibly matches TRBD1 or TRBD2 (5 bases each). The CDR3 totals 17 residues. With 2 bases removed from V and 0 bases from J, the gap between germline ends came to 11 bases. CDR1 is SGHTA and CDR2 is FQGNSA in the germline V gene.